The 27 T cell receptor beta chains reported below all come from one sample, sequenced in a study of T cells after yellow fever vaccination. TCRdb recomputed calls from the 5' RACE reads with MiXCR, one row per CDR3 protein. The profile shows under 300,000 distinct CDR3 sequences, 6% to 7.5% of them singletons. This sample comprised CD4+ T cells sorted from PBMCs, obtained 15 days after the yellow fever booster vaccination. These receptors originate from a man aged 25-45 years who received the YFV17D yellow fever vaccine.

This sequence joins TRBV20-1 and TRBJ2-2; possible D gene TRBD2, 6 bases. V dropped 0 bases and J dropped 3 bases, with 11 bases sitting between them. The germline gives CDR1 DFQATT, CDR2 SNEGSKA (reference sequence). This CDR3 has 15 amino acids. The CDR3 here is CSARDNRRDTGELFF. The CDR3 DNA reads as TGCAGTGCTAGAGATAATCGGAGGGACACCGGGGAGCTGTTTTTT.

The chain combines TRBV28 with TRBJ2-7; D possibly corresponds to TRBD2 (6 bases). CDR1 and CDR2 (germline): MDHEN, SYDVKM. The CDR3 consists of 14 residues. The ends were cut back, 6 bases at V and 6 bases at J, with 18 bases in the middle. The CDR3 loop reads CASSPPGRGGEQYF. The CDR3 bases are TGTGCCAGCAGCCCCCCAGGGCGGGGTGGCGAGCAGTACTTC. Drawing the rest from reference TRBV28 and TRBJ2-7, the complete variable domain is DVKVTQSSRYLVKRTGEKVFLECVQDMDHENMFWYRQDPGLGLRLIYFSYDVKMKEKGDIPEGYSVSREKKERFSLILESASTNQTSMYLCASSPPGRGGEQYFGPGTRLTVT.

This clonotype occurred a few times. The rearrangement links TRBV7-9 to TRBJ2-4; a possible D gene is TRBD1 (6 bases). The CDR3 has 15 amino acids. Trimming took 5 bases from V and 5 from J, leaving 16 bases between them. The V gene's germline CDR1 is SEHNR and CDR2 FQNEAQ (reference sequence). In DNA form, the CDR3 reads TGTGCCAGCAGCACACCAACAGGGACGCAAAACATTCAGTACTTC. This codes for CASSTPTGTQNIQYF.

The rearrangement joins TRBV20-1 to TRBJ2-2; the match to TRBD2 covers 7 bases. The germline CDR1 and CDR2 sequences are DFQATT and SNEGSKA (reference sequence). The CDR3 consists of 14 residues. V lost 1 base, J lost 6 bases, and 5 bases stayed unmatched. CDR3 DNA sequence: TGCAGTGCTAGAGTTGGGCGGGAGTCCGGGGAGCTGTTTTTT. The encoded protein is CSARVGRESGELFF.

The CDR3 spells CSANPGGQRETQYF. The DNA for the CDR3 is TGCAGTGCTAACCCGGGGGGGCAGCGGGAGACCCAGTACTTC. The chain has TRBV20-1 and TRBJ2-5; 8 bases agree with TRBD2. This CDR3 is built from 14 residues. CDR1 and CDR2 (germline): DFQATT, SNEGSKA (reference sequence). J was trimmed by 5 bases and V by 4 bases; bases with no gene match: 9.

V is TRBV29-1 and J is TRBJ2-2; 7 bases agree with TRBD2. The CDR3 length is 16 residues. Germline assignment: CDR1 SQVTM and CDR2 ANQGSEA. With 0 bases clipped from V and 6 bases from J, the junction kept 10 bases outside the gene matches. In DNA, the CDR3 is TGCAGCGTTGAAGATCGGGTGGGAGGGCCGGCCGGGGAGCTGTTTTTT. This codes for CSVEDRVGGPAGELFF.

The chain recombines TRBV5-1 with TRBJ2-1, with a tentative D call TRBD2 (5 bases). Between the trimmed V and J ends, which lost 0 bases and 4 bases, there was a span of 14 bases. Germline V gene lookup returns CDR1 SGHRS and CDR2 YFSETQ. There are 16 residues in the CDR3. The chain's CDR3 is CASSLDGVTDYNEQFF. CDR3 sequence (DNA): TGCGCCAGCAGCTTGGACGGGGTCACCGATTACAATGAGCAGTTCTTC.

This clonotype was found many times. CDR3 in DNA: TGCGCCAGCAGCATGGACAATGAGCAGTTCTTC. Amino acids: CASSMDNEQFF. This sequence joins TRBV5-1 and TRBJ2-1; D unresolved. Germline V gene sequence: CDR1 SGHRS, CDR2 YFSETQ. The CDR3 extends over 11 amino acids. V dropped 4 bases and J dropped 5 bases, with 4 bases sitting between them. Using reference TRBV5-1 and TRBJ2-1 for the parts outside the CDR3, the full variable domain is KAGVTQTPRYLIKTRGQQVTLSCSPISGHRSVSWYQQTPGQGLQFLFEYFSETQRNKGNFPGRFSGRQFSNSRSEMNVSTLELGDSALYLCASSMDNEQFFGPGTRLTVL.

This clonotype came up many times. The chain employs TRBV5-1 and TRBJ2-1; unclear D gene. In germline, CDR1 is SGHRS, CDR2 YFSETQ. V was pared by 4 bases and J by 2 bases, with 13 bases between. The CDR3 is made up of 15 amino acids. For the CDR3, the DNA is TGCGCCAGCAGCCCTGAGAGTGGGGCCTACAATGAGCAGTTCTTC. Residues: CASSPESGAYNEQFF.

This clonotype was seen a few times. J is TRBJ2-2 and V is TRBV7-3; maybe TRBD1 (6 bases). With 5 bases removed from V and 4 bases from J, the gap between germline ends came to 14 bases. The germline gives CDR1 SGHTA, CDR2 FQGTGA. The CDR3 loop spans 15 amino acids. The CDR3 loop reads CASSPGHGSTGELFF. CDR3 bases: TGTGCCAGCAGCCCGGGACATGGTAGCACCGGGGAGCTGTTTTTT.

The rearrangement links TRBV12-3 or TRBV12-4 to TRBJ2-5; D remains ambiguous. Trimming shortened V by 7 bases and J by 5 bases, and 14 bases separated the two germline ends. The CDR3 contains 13 residues. CDR3: CASTTTLLETQYF. The CDR3 DNA is TGTGCCAGCACGACGACACTCCTGGAGACCCAGTACTTC.

This clonotype has just a few counts. This sequence joins TRBV3-1 and TRBJ1-6; D might be TRBD1 (5 bases). V was pared by 4 bases and J by 7 bases, with 11 bases between. Germline V gene sequence: CDR1 LGHDT, CDR2 YNNKEL (reference sequence). The CDR3 contains 14 residues. The CDR3 bases are TGTGCCAGCAGCCCGACAGAAGGCAATTCACCCCTCCACTTT. Its protein is CASSPTEGNSPLHF.

The chain couples TRBV28 to TRBJ2-7; 7 bases are shared with TRBD2. Trimming removed 6 bases from V and 2 bases from J; junction bases left unmatched: 10. The CDR3 is 15 residues long. Looked up from germline, CDR1 is MDHEN and CDR2 is SYDVKM. The CDR3 DNA reads as TGTGCCAGCAGCAACTTGGCTAGCGGAACCTACGAGCAGTACTTC. The encoded protein is CASSNLASGTYEQYF.

The rearrangement joins TRBV18 to TRBJ1-1; D unresolved. Per the germline V gene, CDR1 is KGHSH and CDR2 is LQKENI. Trimming cost V 6 bases and J 11 bases, with 19 bases left between them. The CDR3 runs 13 residues. This CDR3 reads CASSQEPGIVAFF. DNA of the CDR3: TGTGCCAGCTCTCAAGAGCCCGGTATTGTTGCTTTCTTT.

The sample holds a few counts of this clonotype. The chain recombines TRBV20-1 with TRBJ1-1, with D hard to call. CDR1 is DFQATT and CDR2 is SNEGSKA in the germline V gene (reference sequence). The CDR3 runs 14 residues. V lost 0 bases, J lost 0 bases, and 8 bases lay in between. CDR3 sequence (DNA): TGCAGTGCTAGAGAGTCGCTCATGAACACTGAAGCTTTCTTT. It is translated as CSARESLMNTEAFF.

This clonotype was recorded a few times. The V and J genes are TRBV20-1 and TRBJ2-5; TRBD2 is a possible D gene (5 bases). Trimming removed 3 bases from V and 3 bases from J, with 17 bases in between. There are 15 residues in the CDR3. CDR1 and CDR2 from the germline V gene are DFQATT and SNEGSKA (reference sequence). CDR3 DNA: TGCAGTGCTAGCGTAGGGAGCCGACTAAAAGAGACCCAGTACTTC. It yields the protein CSASVGSRLKETQYF.

Many counts were recorded for this clonotype. This rearrangement joins TRBV5-1 to TRBJ2-7; 8 positions agree with TRBD1. CDR1 is SGHRS and CDR2 is YFSETQ in the germline V gene. V lost 4 bases, J lost 9 bases, and 12 bases stayed unmatched. The CDR3 contains 14 residues. CDR3 amino acids: CASSPPGQVLSQYF. CDR3 sequence (DNA): TGCGCCAGCAGCCCGCCGGGACAGGTACTCTCGCAGTACTTC.

Points on this clonotype: The junction and the germline gene differ at one end; a read error may be behind it. The V gene is TRBV7-2, the J gene TRBJ2-7; D assignment may be TRBD1 or TRBD2 (5 bases each). Germline V gene sequence: CDR1 SGHTA, CDR2 FQGNSA. This CDR3 comprises 14 residues. CDR3 in amino acids: CASSHDRGSCEQYF. CDR3 bases: TGTGCCAGCAGCCACGACAGAGGGTCCTGCGAGCAGTACTTC.

This clonotype was observed a handful of times. The gene calls are TRBV29-1 and TRBJ2-3, with D possibly TRBD2 on 6 matching bases. The CDR3 totals 13 residues. CDR1 SQVTM and CDR2 ANQGSEA come from the germline V gene. The V gene lost 6 bases and the J gene lost 2 bases, with 12 bases spanning the gap. CDR3: CSVKRAYTDTQYF. The CDR3 DNA reads TGCAGCGTCAAGCGGGCGTACACAGATACGCAGTATTTT.

This clonotype has at least ten counts. The junction differs from germline at one of its ends, possibly a read error. The CDR3 coding sequence is TGTGCCAGCAGCCTAGACAGATACACAGATACGCAGTATTTT. Translated, it gives CASSLDRYTDTQYF. The chain combines TRBV11-3 with TRBJ2-3; possibly TRBD1 for D (5 bases). This CDR3 comprises 14 residues. In germline, CDR1 is SGHNT, CDR2 YENEEA.

This clonotype has at least ten counts. The V call is TRBV10-3, the J call TRBJ2-3; D remains unclear. This CDR3 has 14 residues. CDR1 is ENHRY and CDR2 is SYGVKD in the germline V gene. Trimming pared 2 bases from V and 5 bases from J, leaving 11 bases between. CDR3 sequence reads: CAISEEVGEDTQYF. DNA for the CDR3: TGTGCCATCAGTGAGGAGGTTGGGGAAGATACGCAGTATTTT.

This clonotype was seen a few times. The chain combines TRBV7-2 with TRBJ2-3; weak D call: TRBD2 (5 bases). The CDR3 extends over 14 amino acids. V was shortened by 2 bases and J by 10 bases, with 16 bases between the two germline ends. CDR1 and CDR2 (germline): SGHTA, FQGNSA. In DNA form, the CDR3 reads TGTGCCAGCAGCTTAAGGTCGGCGGGCCCTCCGCAGTATTTT. This codes for CASSLRSAGPPQYF.

This clonotype was seen many times. This rearrangement joins TRBV29-1 to TRBJ2-4; possible D gene TRBD2, 6 bases. The germline V gene encodes CDR1 SQVTM and CDR2 ANQGSEA. The CDR3 length is 12 residues. Trimming left V 7 bases short and J 8 bases short, with 15 bases between. The CDR3 DNA is TGCAGCGGAACTAGTGGAGGGGACATTCAGTACTTC. Amino acids: CSGTSGGDIQYF.

There are many counts of this clonotype. V and J are TRBV7-2 and TRBJ2-4; D gene unclear. Trimming took off 1 base at V and 10 bases at J, with 17 bases between the two ends. The CDR3 length is 15 residues. Germline lookup yields CDR1 SGHTA and CDR2 FQGNSA. As DNA, the CDR3 is TGTGCCAGCAGCTTAGGTTTCGGCAGCCTCCAAATTCAGTACTTC. The encoded protein is CASSLGFGSLQIQYF.

There are a few counts of this clonotype. The chain carries TRBV9 and TRBJ2-3; D is possibly TRBD1 or TRBD2 (6 bases each). This CDR3 spans 16 amino acids. Germline CDR1 is SGDLS and CDR2 is YYNGEE. Between the trimmed V and J ends, which lost 5 bases and 2 bases, there was a span of 18 bases. The CDR3 protein is CASSWGTGAPTDTQYF. The CDR3 DNA reads as TGTGCCAGCAGTTGGGGAACGGGGGCCCCCACAGATACGCAGTATTTT. Full variable domain (rest looked up from reference TRBV9 and TRBJ2-3): DSGVTQTPKHLITATGQRVTLRCSPRSGDLSVYWYQQSLDQGLQFLIQYYNGEERAKGNILERFSAQQFPDLHSELNLSSLELGDSALYFCASSWGTGAPTDTQYFGPGTRLTVL.

The chain has TRBV4-3 and TRBJ1-2, with 8 bases identical to TRBD1. This CDR3 is built from 16 residues. After removal of 2 bases from V and 3 bases from J, the junction contained 8 bases not matched to a gene. Germline-derived CDR1 and CDR2 are LGHNA and YSLEER. The CDR3 nucleotides are TGCGCCAGCAGCCAACTGGGGGGACAGGCCCACTATGGCTACACCTTC. Protein product: CASSQLGGQAHYGYTF.

This clonotype was detected many times. V and J are TRBV2 and TRBJ2-1; 10 positions match TRBD2. The CDR3 totals 13 residues. The V and J ends lost 8 bases and 6 bases, in that order; junction bases with no gene match: 4. Per germline, CDR1 SNHLY and CDR2 FYNNEI. The CDR3 bases are TGTGCCAGCGTGCTAGCGGGAGTCAATGAGCAGTTCTTC. This encodes CASVLAGVNEQFF.